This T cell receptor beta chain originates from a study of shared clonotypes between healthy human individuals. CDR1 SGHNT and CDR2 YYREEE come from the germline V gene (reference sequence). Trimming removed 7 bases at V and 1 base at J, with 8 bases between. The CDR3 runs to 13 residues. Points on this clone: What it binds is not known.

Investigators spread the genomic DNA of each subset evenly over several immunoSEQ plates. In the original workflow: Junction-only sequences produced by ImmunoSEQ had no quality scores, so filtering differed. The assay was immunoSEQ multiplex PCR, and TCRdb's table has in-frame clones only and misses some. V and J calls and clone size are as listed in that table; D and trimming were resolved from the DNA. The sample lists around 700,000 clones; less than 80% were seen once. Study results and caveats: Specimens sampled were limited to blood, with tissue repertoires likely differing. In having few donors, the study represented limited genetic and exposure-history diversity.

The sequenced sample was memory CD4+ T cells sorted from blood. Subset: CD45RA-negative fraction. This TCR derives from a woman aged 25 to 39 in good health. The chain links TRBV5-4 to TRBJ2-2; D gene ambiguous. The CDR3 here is CASRRQNTGELFF. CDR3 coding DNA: TGTGCCAGCCGACGACAGAACACCGGGGAGCTGTTTTTT. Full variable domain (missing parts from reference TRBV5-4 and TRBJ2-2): ETGVTQSPTHLIKTRGQQVTLRCSSQSGHNTVSWYQQALGQGPQFIFQYYREEENGRGNFPPRFSGLQFPNYSSELNVNALELDDSALYLCASRRQNTGELFFGEGSRLTVL.